This TCR beta chain was sequenced in a study of blood T cell repertoires in COVID-19. Study-level information: Samples taken during acute and convalescent COVID-19 were collected in the United States, Italy and Spain.

Germline assignment: CDR1 SGHAT and CDR2 FQNNGV. The J segment lost 6 bases and the V segment lost 3 bases, leaving 5 bases of the junction unmatched. There are 15 residues in the CDR3. Using immunoSEQ multiplex PCR, the repertoire was profiled, and TCRdb retains in-frame clones only, with some absent. The table records 73,000 or so clones, approximately 80% of them present only once. The receptor's source is a woman in her sixties with acute or convalescent COVID-19. The sample was peripheral blood. The V gene is TRBV11-2, the J gene TRBJ1-6; TRBD1 matches 7 bases. The CDR3 loop is CASSFQTGPNSPLHF. CDR3 bases: TGTGCCAGCAGCTTCCAGACAGGGCCTAATTCACCCCTCCACTTT.